These 20 T cell receptor beta chains came from one sample sequenced in a study of blood T cell repertoires in COVID-19. Produced via immunoSEQ multiplex PCR; TCRdb's table is partial and in-frame only. The table lists some 120,000 clones, under 85% of them singletons. The specimen was PBMCs or T cells enriched from blood (not recorded which). The receptors were sampled from a man aged 30 to 45 who had recovered from COVID-19.

J is TRBJ1-4 and V is TRBV3-1 (or the pseudogene TRBV3-2), with D tentatively TRBD1 (5 bases). Germline V gene lookup returns CDR1 LGHDT and CDR2 YNNKEL (reference sequence). The V end was cut by 1 base, the J end by 7 bases, with 13 bases between. The CDR3 spans 15 residues. This CDR3 is CASSQGKGKSEKLFF. In DNA, the CDR3 is TGTGCCAGCAGCCAAGGGAAGGGGAAGAGTGAAAAACTGTTTTTT.

V and J are TRBV9 and TRBJ2-6; D gene unclear. The germline V gene has CDR1 SGDLS and CDR2 YYNGEE. The CDR3 extends over 15 amino acids. With 7 bases removed from V and 0 bases from J, the gap between germline ends came to 11 bases. CDR3 protein: CASSGIGSGANVLTF. The CDR3 DNA is TGTGCCAGCTCAGGAATAGGCTCTGGGGCCAACGTCCTGACTTTC.

The chain combines TRBV24-1 with TRBJ1-2; D may be TRBD1 (5 bases). The V end lost 9 bases, the J end lost 3 bases, and 13 bases lay between the germline ends. Germline V gives CDR1 KGHDR, CDR2 SFDVKD. The length of the CDR3 is 13 residues. CDR3 region: CATSTGDHYGYTF. The CDR3 coding sequence is TGTGCCACCTCTACGGGGGACCACTATGGCTACACCTTC.

The chain employs TRBV6-1 and TRBJ1-4; 10 bases align to TRBD1. Trimming removed 1 base from V and 8 bases from J; junction bases left unmatched: 7. Germline CDR1 MNHNS, CDR2 SASEGT. This CDR3 is built from 16 residues. As DNA, the CDR3 is TGTGCCAGCAGTGAAGGGACAGGGGGTCTAGGGGAAAAACTGTTTTTT. As protein: CASSEGTGGLGEKLFF.

This clone was seen a single time. The V call is TRBV6-5, the J call TRBJ1-1; 9 bases align to TRBD1. The V segment lost 8 bases and the J segment 8 bases; nucleotides outside the gene matches: 12. This CDR3 comprises 14 residues. Germline assignment: CDR1 MNHEY and CDR2 SVGAGI. The CDR3 sequence: CASRDGQGKREAFF. The CDR3 nucleotides read TGTGCCAGCCGAGACGGACAGGGGAAACGCGAAGCTTTCTTT.

The rearrangement links TRBV28 to TRBJ1-2, with a possible D match to TRBD1 (5 bases). In germline, CDR1 is MDHEN, CDR2 SYDVKM. The V end was cut by 6 bases, the J end by 2 bases, with 16 bases between. The CDR3 consists of 15 residues. This CDR3 is CASSTPGAGNYGYTF. The CDR3 nucleotides are TGTGCCAGCAGCACCCCTGGGGCAGGGAACTATGGCTACACCTTC.

The chain joins TRBV7-9 to TRBJ1-2; no definite D call. The germline V gene has CDR1 SEHNR and CDR2 FQNEAQ (reference sequence). The CDR3 is 14 residues long. Trimming removed 2 bases from V and 0 bases from J, with 7 bases in between. In DNA, the CDR3 is TGTGCCAGCAGCTTAATCAGTTCTAACTATGGCTACACCTTC. Residues: CASSLISSNYGYTF.

V usage is TRBV14 and J usage is TRBJ2-2, with D perhaps matching TRBD1 (6 bases). This CDR3 is built from 21 residues. The germline V and J ends were trimmed by 4 bases and 0 bases, with 27 bases remaining between them. CDR1 SGHDN and CDR2 FVKESK come from the germline V gene. CDR3 in amino acids: CASSPTTVINRVAANTGELFF. The CDR3 region has the DNA TGTGCCAGCAGCCCGACTACAGTAATAAACAGGGTCGCCGCGAACACCGGGGAGCTGTTTTTT.

In this sample, this clone turned up a few times. The CDR3 coding sequence is TGCACCAGCAGCCAAGTCACAGGGAAGGTCATGAACACTGAAGCTTTCTTT. Protein product: CTSSQVTGKVMNTEAFF. This chain links TRBV1 with TRBJ1-1; the D call of TRBD1 is as the table states it, not checked on the DNA. TRBV1 is noted as a pseudogene. There are 17 residues in the CDR3.

V is TRBV15 and J is TRBJ1-5; possible D gene TRBD1, 5 bases. Germline lookup yields CDR1 LNHNV and CDR2 YYDKDF (reference sequence). This CDR3 is built from 16 residues. V lost 0 bases and J 7 bases, leaving 16 bases between the germline ends. The CDR3 bases are TGTGCCACCAGCAGAGATAGTTCGGGGGAAGGGCAGCCCCAGCATTTT. This sequence encodes CATSRDSSGEGQPQHF.

The count of this clone is one. The chain couples TRBV5-1 to TRBJ2-1; 9 bases match TRBD1. The J segment lost 9 bases and the V segment lost 4 bases, leaving 8 bases of the junction unmatched. Germline lookup yields CDR1 SGHRS and CDR2 YFSETQ. The CDR3 totals 14 residues. Written as DNA, the CDR3 is TGCGCCAGCAGCCCGGGACAGGGAGGCGGTGAGCAGTTCTTC. Amino acid sequence: CASSPGQGGGEQFF. Full variable domain (missing parts from reference TRBV5-1 and TRBJ2-1): KAGVTQTPRYLIKTRGQQVTLSCSPISGHRSVSWYQQTPGQGLQFLFEYFSETQRNKGNFPGRFSGRQFSNSRSEMNVSTLELGDSALYLCASSPGQGGGEQFFGPGTRLTVL.

The rearrangement links TRBV5-6 to TRBJ1-5, with TRBD1 identical over 7 bases. The ends lost 4 bases at V and 0 bases at J; junction bases unmatched: 7. CDR1 is SGHDT, CDR2 YYEEEE, per germline. The CDR3 sequence is 16 residues long. The CDR3 DNA reads TGTGCCAGCAGCCAGGGACAGATATATAGCAATCAGCCCCAGCATTTT. This codes for CASSQGQIYSNQPQHF.

The rearrangement joins TRBV5-1 to TRBJ2-5; 12 positions match TRBD1. The junction had 6 bases not matched to a gene; V was cut back by 4 bases and J by 5 bases. This CDR3 has 15 residues. The V gene's germline CDR1 is SGHRS and CDR2 YFSETQ. The CDR3 DNA reads as TGCGCCAGCAGCGGGACAGGGGGCCAGGGCGAGACCCAGTACTTC. Translated: CASSGTGGQGETQYF.

This rearrangement joins TRBV10-3 to TRBJ2-2; 9 nucleotides line up with TRBD2. Losses at the gene ends were 2 bases for V and 5 bases for J; bases not matched to a gene: 18. Germline CDR1 reads ENHRY; CDR2 reads SYGVKD. The CDR3 length is 20 residues. This chain's CDR3 is CAISEPMKGLGLAPTGELFF. CDR3 in DNA: TGTGCCATCAGTGAGCCCATGAAGGGACTAGGACTAGCGCCTACCGGGGAGCTGTTTTTT.

V gene TRBV29-1 combines with J gene TRBJ2-1; D might be TRBD1 or TRBD2, each matching 6 bases. The V end lost 7 bases, the J end lost 14 bases, and 21 bases lay between the germline ends. The CDR3 length is 12 residues. Germline lookup yields CDR1 SQVTM and CDR2 ANQGSEA. CDR3 region: CSGGAQGLREFF. In nucleotides, the CDR3 is TGCAGCGGGGGGGCGCAGGGGCTTCGGGAGTTCTTC.

This chain connects TRBV6-5 to TRBJ1-1; possibly TRBD1 for D (6 bases). Germline CDR1 reads MNHEY; CDR2 reads SVGAGI. This CDR3 is 14 amino acids long. Trimming left V 2 bases short and J 1 base short, with 8 bases between. The CDR3 protein is CASSYQGTNTEAFF. The CDR3 DNA reads TGTGCCAGCAGTTACCAGGGGACGAACACTGAAGCTTTCTTT.

This chain uses TRBV3-1 (or the pseudogene TRBV3-2) with TRBJ1-2; D is undetermined. This CDR3 has 12 amino acids. The V end lost 5 bases, the J end lost 4 bases, and 8 bases lay between the germline ends. Germline V gene sequence: CDR1 LGHDT, CDR2 YNNKEL (reference sequence). The chain's CDR3 is CASSNQVYGYTF. CDR3 sequence (DNA): TGTGCCAGCAGCAACCAGGTCTATGGCTACACCTTC.

The chain recombines TRBV10-2 with TRBJ2-2; 7 nucleotides align to TRBD2. Trimming at V came to 8 bases and at J to 4 bases, leaving 10 bases not matched to a gene. This CDR3 has 15 residues. Germline values: CDR1 WSHSY, CDR2 SAAADI. The CDR3 bases are TGCGCCAGCTGGGGGGGGACTTCACCCACCGGGGAGCTGTTTTTT. Encoded protein: CASWGGTSPTGELFF.

The chain joins TRBV2 to TRBJ1-5; the D is unclear. The CDR3 totals 13 residues. The germline V and J ends were trimmed by 2 bases and 5 bases, with 7 bases remaining between them. Germline CDR1 reads SNHLY; CDR2 reads FYNNEI. CDR3 region: CASSEYSYQPQHF. CDR3 bases: TGTGCCAGCAGTGAATACAGTTATCAGCCCCAGCATTTT.

This clone appeared a single time. The V and J genes are TRBV18 and TRBJ2-1; D is perhaps TRBD2 (5 bases). V shed 0 bases and J shed 9 bases, with 6 bases lying between them. Germline CDR1 and CDR2: KGHSH and LQKENI. The CDR3 loop spans 12 amino acids. The CDR3 DNA sequence: TGTGCCAGCTCACCACCGAGCGGTGAGCAGTTCTTC. Its protein is CASSPPSGEQFF.